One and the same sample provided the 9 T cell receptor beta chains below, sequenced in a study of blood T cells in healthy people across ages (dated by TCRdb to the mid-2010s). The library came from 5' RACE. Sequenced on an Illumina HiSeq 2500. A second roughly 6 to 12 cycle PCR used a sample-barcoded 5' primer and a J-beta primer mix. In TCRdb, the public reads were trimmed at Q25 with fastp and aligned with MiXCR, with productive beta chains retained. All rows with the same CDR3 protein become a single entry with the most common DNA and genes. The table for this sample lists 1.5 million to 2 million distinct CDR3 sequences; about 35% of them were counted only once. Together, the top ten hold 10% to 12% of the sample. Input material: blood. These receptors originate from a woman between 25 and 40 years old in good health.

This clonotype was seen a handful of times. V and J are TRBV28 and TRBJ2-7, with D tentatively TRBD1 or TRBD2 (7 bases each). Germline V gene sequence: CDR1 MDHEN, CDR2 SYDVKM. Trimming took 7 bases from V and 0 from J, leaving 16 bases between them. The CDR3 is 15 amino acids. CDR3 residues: CASTPAGQSSYEQYF. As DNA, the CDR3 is TGTGCCAGCACGCCAGCGGGACAGAGCTCCTACGAGCAGTACTTC.

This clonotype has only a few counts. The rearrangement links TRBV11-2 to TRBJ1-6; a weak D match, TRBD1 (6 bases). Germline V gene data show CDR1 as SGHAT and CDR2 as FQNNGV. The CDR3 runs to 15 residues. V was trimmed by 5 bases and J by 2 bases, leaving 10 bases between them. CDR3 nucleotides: TGTGCCAGCAGCCCTTCAGGGGCCTATAATTCACCCCTCCACTTT. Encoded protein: CASSPSGAYNSPLHF.

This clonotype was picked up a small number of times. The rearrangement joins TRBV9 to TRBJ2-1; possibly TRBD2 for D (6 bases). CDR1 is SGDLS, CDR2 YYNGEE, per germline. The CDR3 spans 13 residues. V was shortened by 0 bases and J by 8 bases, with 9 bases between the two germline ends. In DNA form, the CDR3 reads TGTGCCAGCAGCGTAGCCGGGGGTTATGAGCAGTTCTTC. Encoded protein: CASSVAGGYEQFF.

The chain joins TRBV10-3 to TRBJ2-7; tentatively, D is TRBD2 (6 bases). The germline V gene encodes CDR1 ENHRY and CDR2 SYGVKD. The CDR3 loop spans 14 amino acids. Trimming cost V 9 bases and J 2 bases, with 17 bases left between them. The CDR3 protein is CAMRDSLAPYEQYF. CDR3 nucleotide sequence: TGTGCCATGAGGGACTCCCTCGCCCCCTACGAGCAGTACTTC.

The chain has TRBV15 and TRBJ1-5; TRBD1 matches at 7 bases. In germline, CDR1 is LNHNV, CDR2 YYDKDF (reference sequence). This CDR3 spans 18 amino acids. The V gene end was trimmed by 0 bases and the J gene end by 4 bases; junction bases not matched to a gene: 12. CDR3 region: CATSRDLRPGQCNQPQHF. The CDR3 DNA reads TGTGCCACCAGCAGAGATCTGCGCCCGGGACAGTGTAATCAGCCCCAGCATTTT.

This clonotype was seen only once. The DNA for the CDR3 is TGTGCCAGCAGTGCGATGCTCGGTGGTGACGAGCAGTACTTC. Amino acid sequence: CASSAMLGGDEQYF. This sequence joins TRBV28 and TRBJ2-7; D unclear. Trimming stripped 5 bases from V and 5 bases from J, with 16 bases between. The CDR3 spans 14 residues. The V gene's germline CDR1 is MDHEN and CDR2 SYDVKM.

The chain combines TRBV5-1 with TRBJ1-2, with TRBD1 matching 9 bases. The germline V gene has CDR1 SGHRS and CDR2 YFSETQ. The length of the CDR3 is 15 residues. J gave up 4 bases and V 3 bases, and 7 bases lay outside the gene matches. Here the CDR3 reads CASSSEQGASYGYTF. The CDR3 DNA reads TGCGCCAGCAGCTCGGAACAGGGGGCGAGCTATGGCTACACCTTC.

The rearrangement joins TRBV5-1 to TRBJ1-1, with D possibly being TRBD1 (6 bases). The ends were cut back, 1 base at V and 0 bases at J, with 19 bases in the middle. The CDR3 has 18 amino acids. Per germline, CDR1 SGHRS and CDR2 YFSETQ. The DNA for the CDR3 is TGCGCCAGCAGCTTGAAGCAGGGGCAGATTTCGGTGAACACTGAAGCTTTCTTT. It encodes CASSLKQGQISVNTEAFF.

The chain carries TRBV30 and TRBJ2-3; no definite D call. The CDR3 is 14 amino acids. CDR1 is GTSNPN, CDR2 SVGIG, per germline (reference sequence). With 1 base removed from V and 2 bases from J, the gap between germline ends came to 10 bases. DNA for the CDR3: TGTGCCTGGAGTGATAGTGGTATCACAGATACGCAGTATTTT. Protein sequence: CAWSDSGITDTQYF.